The clone carrying this TCR beta chain was seen only a few times. The data belong to a study of patients and donors after allogeneic stem cell transplantation. One entry per CDR3 protein, called by TCRdb with MiXCR from the RT-PCR reads. The sample carries 400,000 to 500,000 distinct CDR3 sequences, around 16% recorded once. This clonotype originated in a human donor who was either an allogeneic HSCT recipient or a stem cell or donor lymphocyte infusion donor (not recorded which). It is not recorded whose cells these are; they may come from a transplant donor. The sequencing sample was made of blood, either unsorted or a sorted T cell fraction (not recorded which).

The CDR3 protein is CSAGTSGGNTGELFF. DNA of the CDR3: TGCAGTGCGGGGACTAGCGGGGGAAACACCGGGGAGCTGTTTTTT. V and J are TRBV20-1 and TRBJ2-2, with 14 bases matching TRBD2. The CDR3 totals 15 residues. The germline V gene encodes CDR1 DFQATT and CDR2 SNEGSKA (reference sequence). V shed 6 bases and J 2 bases; nucleotides not matched to a gene: 2.